These T cell receptor beta chains were read from a single sample in a study of OX40 agonist ivuxolimab in advanced cancers. This table comes from immunoSEQ multiplex PCR, and its TCRdb copy is limited to in-frame clones, with some not included. Among 63,000 or so clones, roughly 80% were seen once, and the ten largest hold around 0.96%. The sample consisted of CD4+ or CD8+ T cells sorted from blood, taken in a trial of the OX40 agonist ivuxolimab. These receptors were collected from an adult with an advanced solid tumor such as melanoma, head and neck, liver or kidney cancer. The CDR3 runs from the conserved cysteine through the conserved F or W. D genes are given only for firm matches. Clone size appears in some rows only: once, few, many, or a class for an expanded clone.

clone_size j_call v_call d_call cdr3_aa cdr3_nt
- TRBJ1-1 TRBV13 TRBD1 CASSQRTGNTEAFF TGTGCCAGCAGCCAGCGGACAGGGAACACTGAAGCTTTCTTT
- TRBJ1-6 TRBV30 TRBD1 CAWRINRGRGNSPLHF TGTGCCTGGAGGATAAACCGGGGCAGGGGGAATTCACCCCTCCACTTT
- TRBJ2-2 TRBV6-6 - CASRSDLRGGELFF TGTGCCAGCAGGTCAGATCTACGAGGCGGGGAGCTGTTTTTT
- TRBJ2-2 TRBV11-2 TRBD1 CASSLEKGAVVGELFF TGTGCCAGCAGCTTAGAGAAGGGGGCCGTCGTCGGGGAGCTGTTTTTT
- TRBJ1-5 TRBV18 - CASRGGRNQPQHF TGTGCCAGCCGTGGGGGAAGAAATCAGCCCCAGCATTTT
- TRBJ1-6 TRBV7-8 TRBD1 CASSSDTGDSSSYNSPLHF TGTGCCAGCAGCTCCGATACAGGGGACTCGAGCTCCTATAATTCACCCCTCCACTTT
- TRBJ2-4 TRBV19 TRBD2 CATRPTFVAGGPVAKNIQYF TGTGCCACCAGGCCCACCTTCGTAGCGGGGGGCCCAGTGGCCAAAAACATTCAGTACTTC
- TRBJ1-1 TRBV5-1 - CASSLGNGDTEAFF TGCGCCAGCAGCTTGGGAAATGGGGACACTGAAGCTTTCTTT
many TRBJ2-4 TRBV28 - CASSLTGAAKNIQYF TGTGCCAGCAGTTTAACAGGCGCAGCCAAAAACATTCAGTACTTC
medium-sized TRBJ2-7 TRBV9 TRBD1 CASSAQGAYEQYF TGTGCCAGCAGCGCCCAGGGGGCCTACGAGCAGTACTTC
- TRBJ2-1 TRBV7-2 - CASSLGAGGRYEQFF TGTGCCAGCAGCTTAGGGGCGGGTGGGAGGTATGAGCAGTTCTTC